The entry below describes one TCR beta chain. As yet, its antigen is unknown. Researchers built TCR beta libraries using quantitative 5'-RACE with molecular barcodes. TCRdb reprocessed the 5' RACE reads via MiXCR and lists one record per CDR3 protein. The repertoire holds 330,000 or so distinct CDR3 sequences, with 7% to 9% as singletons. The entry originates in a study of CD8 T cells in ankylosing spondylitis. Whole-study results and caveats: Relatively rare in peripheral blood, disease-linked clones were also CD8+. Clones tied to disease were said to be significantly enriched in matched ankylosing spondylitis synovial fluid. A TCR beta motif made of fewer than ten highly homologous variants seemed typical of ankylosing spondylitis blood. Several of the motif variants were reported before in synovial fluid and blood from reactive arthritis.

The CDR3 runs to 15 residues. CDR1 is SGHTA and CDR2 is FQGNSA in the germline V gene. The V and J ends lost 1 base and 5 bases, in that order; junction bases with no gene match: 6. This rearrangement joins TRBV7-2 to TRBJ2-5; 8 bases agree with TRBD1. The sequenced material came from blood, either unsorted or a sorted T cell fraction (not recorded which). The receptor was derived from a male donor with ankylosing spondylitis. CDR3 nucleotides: TGTGCCAGCAGCTTAGACACAGGGGGTGGCGAGACCCAGTACTTC. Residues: CASSLDTGGGETQYF.